One and the same sample provided the 23 T cell receptor beta chains below, sequenced in a study of memory B cells and T cells in multiple sclerosis. Their specific antigens are unknown. TCRdb keeps only in-frame clones here, not all; method: immunoSEQ multiplex PCR. The table lists about 32,000 clones, about 82% of them singletons. CFSE-dim autoproliferating and CFSE-high non-proliferating T cells from unstimulated culture were sequenced separately. Approximately 5x10^7 CFSE-labeled PBMCs were cultured six to eight days unstimulated, then replicate wells were pooled. Source material: PBMCs from blood kept in culture. These receptors all come from a human donor with multiple sclerosis.

The count of this clone is one. The rearrangement links TRBV6-5 to TRBJ1-1; tentative D call: TRBD1 (6 bases). The length of the CDR3 is 13 residues. The germline V gene encodes CDR1 MNHEY and CDR2 SVGAGI. The V end was cut by 2 bases, the J end by 4 bases, with 8 bases between. The CDR3 DNA follows: TGTGCCAGCAGTTACGGGGGCCGCACTGAAGCTTTCTTT. Protein sequence: CASSYGGRTEAFF.

This clone was counted between two and nine times. V is TRBV20-1 and J is TRBJ1-2, with D hard to call. Germline assignment: CDR1 DFQATT and CDR2 SNEGSKA (reference sequence). V dropped 2 bases and J dropped 8 bases, with 6 bases sitting between them. The CDR3 sequence is 10 residues long. CDR3 protein: CSARSGGYTF. CDR3 in DNA: TGCAGTGCTAGATCGGGGGGCTACACCTTC.

The chain links TRBV5-1 to TRBJ2-1, with D perhaps matching TRBD1 (5 bases). This CDR3 comprises 16 residues. V lost 1 base to trimming and J lost 0 bases, with 11 bases between them. Per the germline V gene, CDR1 is SGHRS and CDR2 is YFSETQ. The CDR3 is CASSLTGSLSYNEQFF. In nucleotides, the CDR3 is TGCGCCAGCAGCTTGACAGGCTCCCTCTCCTACAATGAGCAGTTCTTC. Supplemented by reference TRBV5-1 and TRBJ2-1, the full variable domain reads KAGVTQTPRYLIKTRGQQVTLSCSPISGHRSVSWYQQTPGQGLQFLFEYFSETQRNKGNFPGRFSGRQFSNSRSEMNVSTLELGDSALYLCASSLTGSLSYNEQFFGPGTRLTVL.

This CDR3 is CASSLVQGANYGYTF. CDR3 DNA sequence: TGTGCCAGCAGCTTGGTACAGGGAGCGAACTATGGCTACACCTTC. The chain is built from TRBV5-4 and TRBJ1-2; tentative D call: TRBD1 (6 bases). V was shortened by 0 bases and J by 2 bases, with 11 bases between the two germline ends. The CDR3 covers 15 residues. Looked up from germline, CDR1 is SGHNT and CDR2 is YYREEE (reference sequence).

This chain uses TRBV2 with TRBJ1-2, with TRBD1 matching 10 bases. The V gene end was trimmed by 8 bases and the J gene end by 11 bases; junction bases not matched to a gene: 11. This CDR3 has 13 amino acids. CDR1 SNHLY and CDR2 FYNNEI come from the germline V gene. The CDR3 DNA is TGTGCCAGCCGCCTCCGGGACAGGGGAAGATACACCTTC. This gives the protein CASRLRDRGRYTF.

V gene TRBV6-5 combines with J gene TRBJ1-5; TRBD1 matches at 8 bases. Trimming at V came to 5 bases and at J to 5 bases, leaving 8 bases not matched to a gene. The germline V gene has CDR1 MNHEY and CDR2 SVGAGI. This CDR3 is 15 amino acids long. Written as DNA, the CDR3 is TGTGCCAGCAGTAGGACAGGGCTTCCAGATCAGCCCCAGCATTTT. The encoded protein is CASSRTGLPDQPQHF.

V and J are TRBV27 and TRBJ2-1; D is undetermined. CDR3 length: 13 residues. Germline V gene data show CDR1 as MNHEY and CDR2 as SMNVEV (reference sequence). Trimming pared 2 bases from V and 3 bases from J, leaving 5 bases between. The CDR3 DNA sequence: TGTGCCAGCAGTTTACTGAACTACAATGAGCAGTTCTTC. As protein: CASSLLNYNEQFF.

The chain joins TRBV6-1 to TRBJ1-2, with TRBD1 matching over 7 bases. The ends lost 6 bases at V and 7 bases at J; junction bases unmatched: 14. Germline CDR1 and CDR2: MNHNS and SASEGT. The CDR3 sequence is 15 residues long. CDR3 in DNA: TGTGCCAGCAGAAAAAGGGGGACAGAAAGGGGTGGCTACACCTTC. Protein: CASRKRGTERGGYTF.

The V and J genes are TRBV9 and TRBJ2-3; D not certain. With 0 bases removed from V and 2 bases from J, the gap between germline ends came to 10 bases. This CDR3 is built from 15 residues. Germline V gene data show CDR1 as SGDLS and CDR2 as YYNGEE. This CDR3 is CASSVDPGPTDTQYF. CDR3 in DNA: TGTGCCAGCAGCGTAGACCCCGGACCCACAGATACGCAGTATTTT. The full variable domain, completed using reference TRBV9 and TRBJ2-3, is DSGVTQTPKHLITATGQRVTLRCSPRSGDLSVYWYQQSLDQGLQFLIQYYNGEERAKGNILERFSAQQFPDLHSELNLSSLELGDSALYFCASSVDPGPTDTQYFGPGTRLTVL.

This clone came up a few times. The chain employs TRBV11-2 and TRBJ2-7; 12 bases are a match to TRBD2. The CDR3 consists of 15 residues. V lost 4 bases and J lost 6; bases outside the gene matches: 7. From germline, CDR1 is SGHAT and CDR2 FQNNGV. CDR3 sequence reads: CASSSRLAGAREQYF. The CDR3 DNA reads as TGTGCCAGCAGCTCCCGACTAGCGGGAGCTCGCGAGCAGTACTTC.

A single count supports this clone. The chain uses TRBV20-1 and TRBJ2-7; perhaps D is TRBD1 or TRBD2 (5 bases each). V lost 3 bases and J lost 3, with 6 bases in between. The CDR3 runs 11 residues. Germline CDR1 DFQATT, CDR2 SNEGSKA (reference sequence). CDR3 DNA: TGCAGTGCTAGGGGGGACTACGAGCAGTACTTC. Amino acid sequence: CSARGDYEQYF.

This chain links TRBV6-1 with TRBJ1-5, with TRBD1 as a possible D gene (5 bases). The CDR3 runs 13 residues. Trimming pared 5 bases from V and 4 bases from J, leaving 9 bases between. Per germline, CDR1 MNHNS and CDR2 SASEGT. The CDR3: CASSWDRNQPQHF. The CDR3 coding sequence is TGTGCCAGCAGTTGGGACCGAAATCAGCCCCAGCATTTT.

This chain links TRBV5-1 with TRBJ2-1; 14 positions agree with TRBD2. Germline CDR1 reads SGHRS; CDR2 reads YFSETQ. V shed 4 bases and J 7 bases; nucleotides not matched to a gene: 4. The CDR3 has 15 amino acids. DNA of the CDR3: TGCGCCAGCAGCGCGGGACTAGCGGGGGTTAATGAGCAGTTCTTC. Translated, it gives CASSAGLAGVNEQFF. The complete variable domain, with remaining parts taken from reference TRBV5-1 and TRBJ2-1, reads KAGVTQTPRYLIKTRGQQVTLSCSPISGHRSVSWYQQTPGQGLQFLFEYFSETQRNKGNFPGRFSGRQFSNSRSEMNVSTLELGDSALYLCASSAGLAGVNEQFFGPGTRLTVL.

V gene TRBV27 combines with J gene TRBJ2-7, with 13 bases identical to TRBD2. The germline V gene has CDR1 MNHEY and CDR2 SMNVEV (reference sequence). V gave up 5 bases and J gave up 5 bases; unmatched junction bases: 3. The CDR3 is 14 amino acids. CDR3 sequence reads: CASSTSGRAHEQYF. The CDR3 nucleotides are TGTGCCAGCAGTACTAGCGGGAGGGCCCACGAGCAGTACTTC.

This clone was picked up a small number of times. The rearrangement uses TRBV29-1 and TRBJ2-1; 11 bases are shared with TRBD2. V dropped 7 bases and J dropped 10; count of bases not matched to a gene: 12. The CDR3 is 14 residues long. Germline V CDR1 and CDR2: SQVTM, ANQGSEA. The CDR3 is CSGIAGGSVGEQFF. The CDR3 bases are TGCAGCGGTATAGCGGGAGGGTCGGTAGGGGAGCAGTTCTTC.

This rearrangement joins TRBV5-1 to TRBJ2-1; D is unresolved. V lost 1 base, J lost 0 bases, and 8 bases lay in between. The germline gives CDR1 SGHRS, CDR2 YFSETQ. The CDR3 length is 15 residues. The CDR3 sequence is CASSLPSSSYNEQFF. CDR3 in DNA: TGCGCCAGCAGCTTGCCATCAAGCTCCTACAATGAGCAGTTCTTC.

V usage is TRBV19 and J usage is TRBJ1-2; no firm D call. Germline loops: CDR1 LNHDA, CDR2 SQIVND (reference sequence). V lost 7 bases and J 3 bases, leaving 15 bases between the germline ends. This CDR3 comprises 14 residues. CDR3 residues: CASKEGEVYYGYTF. The CDR3 DNA is TGTGCCAGTAAGGAAGGAGAGGTATACTATGGCTACACCTTC.

The gene calls are TRBV27 and TRBJ1-1; D gene ambiguous. Germline V gene lookup returns CDR1 MNHEY and CDR2 SMNVEV (reference sequence). This CDR3 comprises 13 residues. Trimming removed 0 bases at V and 0 bases at J, with 2 bases between. The CDR3 here is CASSLSMNTEAFF. For the CDR3, the DNA is TGTGCCAGCAGTTTATCCATGAACACTGAAGCTTTCTTT.

This chain uses TRBV5-1 with TRBJ2-3, with 13 bases fitting TRBD2. Germline values: CDR1 SGHRS, CDR2 YFSETQ. V dropped 4 bases and J dropped 1; count of bases not matched to a gene: 9. CDR3 length equals 18 residues. The DNA of the CDR3 is TGCGCCAGCAGCGTACGGACTAGCGGGAGTTCCGGCACAGATACGCAGTATTTT. Amino acid sequence: CASSVRTSGSSGTDTQYF.

The chain couples TRBV5-4 to TRBJ2-1; 9 nucleotides agree with TRBD2. This CDR3 comprises 13 residues. Germline values: CDR1 SGHNT, CDR2 YYREEE (reference sequence). J lost 8 bases, V lost 4 bases, and 4 bases had no gene match. CDR3 sequence reads: CASSGTSLDEQFF. As DNA, the CDR3 is TGTGCCAGCAGCGGGACTAGCCTGGATGAGCAGTTCTTC.

The chain combines TRBV21-1 with TRBJ2-1; the D segment call TRBD2 is taken from the table without a DNA check. TRBV21-1 is a known pseudogene. The CDR3 consists of 16 residues. The CDR3 region is CASSKEPAGVLGEQFF. As DNA, the CDR3 is TGTGCCAGCAGCAAAGAACCAGCGGGAGTACTCGGGGAGCAGTTCTTC.

V is TRBV6-1 and J is TRBJ1-5; TRBD1 is a possible D gene (5 bases). CDR3 length: 15 amino acids. The ends were cut back, 5 bases at V and 3 bases at J, with 14 bases in the middle. The germline gives CDR1 MNHNS, CDR2 SASEGT. The CDR3 sequence: CASSLSGGDNQPQHF. DNA for the CDR3: TGTGCCAGCAGTCTTAGTGGGGGGGACAATCAGCCCCAGCATTTT.

The rearrangement joins TRBV10-1 to TRBJ2-7, with 8 bases fitting TRBD2. This CDR3 has 14 amino acids. Germline V gene lookup returns CDR1 WNHNN and CDR2 SYGVQD (reference sequence). With V trimmed by 6 bases and J by 8 bases, 12 bases remained unmatched. CDR3 residues: CASSPGLGRGKQYF. The CDR3 region has the DNA TGCGCCAGCAGCCCGGGACTAGGTCGTGGTAAGCAGTACTTC.